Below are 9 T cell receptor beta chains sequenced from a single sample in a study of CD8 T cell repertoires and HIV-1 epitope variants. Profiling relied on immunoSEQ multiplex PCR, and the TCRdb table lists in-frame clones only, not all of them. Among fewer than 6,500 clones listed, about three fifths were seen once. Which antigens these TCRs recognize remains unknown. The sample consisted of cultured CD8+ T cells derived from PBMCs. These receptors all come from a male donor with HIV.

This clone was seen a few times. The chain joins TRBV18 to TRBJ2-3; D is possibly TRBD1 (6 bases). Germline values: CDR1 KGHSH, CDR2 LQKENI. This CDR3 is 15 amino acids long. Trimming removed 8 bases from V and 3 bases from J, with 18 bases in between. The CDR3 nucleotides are TGTGCCAGCGCAAACATAAACAGGGAAACAGATACGCAGTATTTT. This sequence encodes CASANINRETDTQYF.

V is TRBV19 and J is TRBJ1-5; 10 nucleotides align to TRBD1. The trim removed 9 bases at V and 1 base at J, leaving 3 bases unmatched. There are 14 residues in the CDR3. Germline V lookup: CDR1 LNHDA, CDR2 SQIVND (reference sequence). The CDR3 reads CASRQGASNQPQHF. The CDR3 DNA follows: TGTGCCAGCCGACAGGGGGCGAGCAATCAGCCCCAGCATTTT. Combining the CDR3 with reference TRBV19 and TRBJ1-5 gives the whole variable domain DGGITQSPKYLFRKEGQNVTLSCEQNLNHDAMYWYRQDPGQGLRLIYYSQIVNDFQKGDIAEGYSVSREKKESFPLTVTSAQKNPTAFYLCASRQGASNQPQHFGDGTRLSIL.

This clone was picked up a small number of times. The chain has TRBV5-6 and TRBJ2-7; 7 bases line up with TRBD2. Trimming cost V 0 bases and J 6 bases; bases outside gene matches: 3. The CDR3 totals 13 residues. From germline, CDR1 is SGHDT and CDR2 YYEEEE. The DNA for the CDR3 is TGTGCCAGCAGCTTGGGCGGGAGCAGCGAGCAGTACTTC. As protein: CASSLGGSSEQYF.

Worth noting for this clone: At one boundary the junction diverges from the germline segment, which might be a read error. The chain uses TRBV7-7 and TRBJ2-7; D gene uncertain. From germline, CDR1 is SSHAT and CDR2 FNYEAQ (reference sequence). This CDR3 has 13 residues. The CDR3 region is CASSLLDSYEQYF. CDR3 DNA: TGTGCTAGCAGCTTACTTGACTCCTACGAGCAGTACTTC.

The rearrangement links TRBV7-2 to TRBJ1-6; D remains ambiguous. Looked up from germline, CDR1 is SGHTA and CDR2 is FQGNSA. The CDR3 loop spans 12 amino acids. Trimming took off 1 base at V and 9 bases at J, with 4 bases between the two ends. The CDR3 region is CASSLGGSPLHF. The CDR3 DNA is TGTGCCAGCAGCTTAGGGGGTTCACCCCTCCACTTT.

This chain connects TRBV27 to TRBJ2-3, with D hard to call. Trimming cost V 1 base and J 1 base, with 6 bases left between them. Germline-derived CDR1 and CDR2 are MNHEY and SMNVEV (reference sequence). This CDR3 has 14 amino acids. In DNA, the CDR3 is TGTGCCAGCAGTTTATTCGGTGGCACAGATACGCAGTATTTT. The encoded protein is CASSLFGGTDTQYF.

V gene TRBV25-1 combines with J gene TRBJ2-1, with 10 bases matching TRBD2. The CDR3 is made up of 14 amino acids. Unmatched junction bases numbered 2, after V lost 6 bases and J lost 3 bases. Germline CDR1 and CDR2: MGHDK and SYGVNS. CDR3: CASRSGGDYNEQFF. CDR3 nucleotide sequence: TGTGCCAGCAGAAGCGGGGGGGACTACAATGAGCAGTTCTTC.

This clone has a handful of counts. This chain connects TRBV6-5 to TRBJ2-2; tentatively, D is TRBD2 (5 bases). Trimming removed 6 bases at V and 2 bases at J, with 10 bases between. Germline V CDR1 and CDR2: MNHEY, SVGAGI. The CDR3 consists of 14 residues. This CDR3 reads CASRLGANTGELFF. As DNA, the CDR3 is TGTGCCAGCAGACTGGGAGCAAACACCGGGGAGCTGTTTTTT.

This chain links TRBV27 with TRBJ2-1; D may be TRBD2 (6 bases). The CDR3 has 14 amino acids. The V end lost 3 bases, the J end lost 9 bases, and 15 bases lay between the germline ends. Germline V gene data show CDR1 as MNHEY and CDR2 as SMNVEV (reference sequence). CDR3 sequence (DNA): TGTGCCAGCAGTTTCAGGGTGTCAGCGGGTGAGCAGTTCTTC. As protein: CASSFRVSAGEQFF.